These 26 T cell receptor beta chains were all obtained from the same sample, sequenced in a study of blood T cells in healthy people across ages. For the second PCR, which ran for about 7 to 11 cycles, a sample-barcoded 5' primer and a J-beta primer mix were used. TCRdb independently ran MiXCR on the 5' RACE reads; one entry per CDR3 protein. There are 1.5 million to 2 million distinct CDR3 sequences in the sample; roughly 28% occur only once, and 7.7% lies in the top ten. Sequenced sample: blood. The receptors were gathered from a woman in her twenties or thirties in good health.

This clonotype was observed many times. J is TRBJ2-5 and V is TRBV12-3 or TRBV12-4; D may match TRBD1 or TRBD2 (5 bases each). The germline V and J ends were trimmed by 4 bases and 1 base, with 10 bases remaining between them. The CDR3 has 14 residues. CDR3 DNA: TGTGCCAGCAGTTGGTGGGGGTCCCAAGAGACCCAGTACTTC. Translating it yields CASSWWGSQETQYF.

This clonotype was detected a few times. The rearrangement links TRBV12-3 or TRBV12-4 to TRBJ2-5; D remains unclear. This CDR3 is 14 amino acids long. The V gene lost 2 bases and the J gene lost 7 bases, with 14 bases spanning the gap. CDR3 coding DNA: TGTGCCAGCAGTTTACGAGCGCAGTCGGGGACCCAGTACTTC. Translated: CASSLRAQSGTQYF.

V and J are TRBV29-1 and TRBJ2-1, with 11 bases matching TRBD1. Losses at the gene ends were 3 bases for V and 9 bases for J; bases not matched to a gene: 10. This CDR3 is 15 amino acids long. Germline-derived CDR1 and CDR2 are SQVTM and ANQGSEA. The CDR3 here is CSVDLTPGQGGEQFF. The CDR3 DNA reads TGCAGCGTTGACCTAACCCCGGGACAGGGGGGTGAGCAGTTCTTC.

This clonotype was counted ten times or more. V gene TRBV29-1 combines with J gene TRBJ2-5, with D possibly being TRBD2 (5 bases). The CDR3 runs to 12 residues. V dropped 6 bases and J dropped 0 bases, with 8 bases sitting between them. Germline loops: CDR1 SQVTM, CDR2 ANQGSEA. In DNA form, the CDR3 reads TGCAGCGTCCCGGACTACCAAGAGACCCAGTACTTC. It encodes CSVPDYQETQYF.

The chain uses TRBV12-3 or TRBV12-4 and TRBJ1-1; unclear D gene. V was clipped by 5 bases and J by 6 bases, with 10 bases between them. This CDR3 is 12 amino acids long. In DNA, the CDR3 is TGTGCCAGCAGTCCTATAGGTGCTGAAGCTTTCTTT. This translates into CASSPIGAEAFF.

For this clonotype: This may be a read error: a much more frequent sequence differs by one nucleotide. V is TRBV21-1 and J is TRBJ2-4; the table's D call TRBD1 went unverified against the DNA. TRBV21-1 is flagged as a pseudogene. The length of the CDR3 is 15 residues. CDR3 region: CASSHRDREGNIQYF. The DNA of the CDR3 is TGTGCCAGCAGTCACCGGGACAGGGAGGGGAACATTCAGTACTTC.

This clonotype showed up many times. The chain employs TRBV29-1 and TRBJ2-4, with D maybe TRBD1 (5 bases). CDR1 and CDR2 (germline): SQVTM, ANQGSEA. Trimming took off 4 bases at V and 9 bases at J, with 10 bases between the two ends. CDR3 length: 11 amino acids. CDR3 bases: TGCAGCGTTGCCAGGGATGGCATTCAGTACTTC. It translates to CSVARDGIQYF.

This chain joins TRBV6-5 and TRBJ2-7, with D perhaps TRBD1 or TRBD2 (5 bases each). Looked up from germline, CDR1 is MNHEY and CDR2 is SVGAGI. The CDR3 extends over 15 amino acids. V dropped 7 bases and J dropped 4 bases, with 20 bases sitting between them. The CDR3 reads CASTKQGSGLYEQYF. The CDR3 region has the DNA TGTGCCAGCACAAAGCAGGGTTCGGGGTTGTACGAGCAGTACTTC.

In the case of this clonotype: A clone one base away is much larger, so this may be a read error. V and J are TRBV4-3 and TRBJ2-3; a weak D match, TRBD2 (6 bases). From germline, CDR1 is LGHNA and CDR2 YSLEER. The CDR3 runs to 13 residues. CDR3 in DNA: TGCGCCAGCAGCCAAGGCGGGGCAGATACGCGGTATTTT. Its protein product is CASSQGGADTRYF.

Comments on this clonotype: A much bigger clone sits one base away, suggesting this may be a read error. This sequence joins TRBV10-3 and TRBJ2-5; D not certain. Germline lookup yields CDR1 ENHRY and CDR2 SYGVKD. V lost 11 bases to trimming and J lost 4 bases, with 17 bases between them. The CDR3 spans 13 residues. CDR3 residues: CASNAGSGETQYF. The DNA of the CDR3 is TGTGCCTCCAACGCCGGTAGTGGAGAGACCCAGTACTTC.

CDR3 nucleotides: TGTGCCAGCAGCCCTATGCTGGATCAGCCCCAGCATTTT. Protein: CASSPMLDQPQHF. This chain connects TRBV3-1 to TRBJ1-5; no firm D call. The CDR3 has 13 amino acids. V gave up 4 bases and J gave up 5 bases, with 9 bases separating them. Germline V CDR1 and CDR2: LGHDT, YNNKEL (reference sequence).

J is TRBJ2-5 and V is TRBV9; no definite D call. The J call may be mistaken, given a closer DNA end match to TRBJ2-7. This CDR3 has 16 amino acids. Germline-derived CDR1 and CDR2 are SGDLS and YYNGEE. The CDR3: CASSVVGGSPLYEQYF. CDR3 DNA sequence: TGTGCCAGCAGCGTAGTAGGTGGCAGCCCTCTCTACGAGCAGTACTTC.

In its sample, this clonotype was seen a few times. This chain connects TRBV5-1 to TRBJ2-3, with 10 nucleotides matching TRBD2. This CDR3 has 16 residues. Trimming removed 4 bases from V and 2 bases from J; junction bases left unmatched: 7. CDR1 is SGHRS and CDR2 is YFSETQ in the germline V gene. This chain's CDR3 is CASSPRSGGATDTQYF. As DNA, the CDR3 is TGCGCCAGCAGCCCGCGAAGCGGGGGGGCCACAGATACGCAGTATTTT.

Only a few counts were recorded for this clonotype. Written as DNA, the CDR3 is TGTGCCAGCAGTGCCTCCGGGACAGGGAGGGGATTCAATCAGCCCCAGCATTTT. Its translation is CASSASGTGRGFNQPQHF. The chain joins TRBV2 to TRBJ1-5; TRBD1 matches at 9 bases. The ends lost 4 bases at V and 3 bases at J; junction bases unmatched: 13. This CDR3 contains 18 residues. Germline V gene sequence: CDR1 SNHLY, CDR2 FYNNEI.

The V gene is TRBV9, the J gene TRBJ2-1; D not resolved. The CDR3 spans 13 residues. The ends were cut back, 0 bases at V and 7 bases at J, with 8 bases in the middle. The germline V gene has CDR1 SGDLS and CDR2 YYNGEE. The CDR3 nucleotides read TGTGCCAGCAGCGTAGGGAGTTGGAATGAGCAGTTCTTC. This gives the protein CASSVGSWNEQFF.

The gene calls are TRBV7-9 and TRBJ2-4; 11 nucleotides line up with TRBD2. In germline, CDR1 is SEHNR, CDR2 FQNEAQ (reference sequence). The junction had 14 bases not matched to a gene; V was cut back by 6 bases and J by 4 bases. The CDR3 is made up of 18 amino acids. The CDR3: CASSQTPSSGRTKNIQYF. The CDR3 DNA sequence: TGTGCCAGCAGTCAAACTCCGTCTAGCGGGAGGACAAAAAACATTCAGTACTTC.

CDR3 bases: TGTGCCAGTAGCGCCGGGACTCCAGATCGGGGGCCCCTCCACTTT. It yields the protein CASSAGTPDRGPLHF. The genes are TRBV19 and TRBJ1-6, with a tentative D call TRBD1 (5 bases). This CDR3 contains 15 residues. Trimming pared 6 bases from V and 13 bases from J, leaving 22 bases between. Germline lookup yields CDR1 LNHDA and CDR2 SQIVND (reference sequence).

The gene calls are TRBV20-1 and TRBJ2-1; 10 bases map to TRBD2. V was pared by 5 bases and J by 9 bases, with 7 bases of the junction left unmatched. This CDR3 has 13 amino acids. The germline gives CDR1 DFQATT, CDR2 SNEGSKA (reference sequence). As DNA, the CDR3 is TGCAGTGCTGAAAGCGGGAGGGCCAGTGAGCAGTTCTTC. Translating it yields CSAESGRASEQFF.

This clonotype has a single count. The CDR3 DNA reads as TGTGCCATCAGTGAAGGGACTAGCGGGGGAAAGACCCAGTACTTC. Residues: CAISEGTSGGKTQYF. V usage is TRBV10-3 and J usage is TRBJ2-7, with 14 bases identical to TRBD2. The end of the DNA aligns better with TRBJ2-5, so the J call may be wrong. The CDR3 spans 15 residues. Germline CDR1 reads ENHRY; CDR2 reads SYGVKD.

The rearrangement links TRBV7-2 to TRBJ2-7; 10 bases match TRBD2. Per germline, CDR1 SGHTA and CDR2 FQGNSA. This CDR3 contains 14 residues. J lost 3 bases, V lost 4 bases, and 3 bases had no gene match. CDR3 DNA sequence: TGTGCCAGCAGCTATACTAGCGGGAACTACGAGCAGTACTTC. Its translation is CASSYTSGNYEQYF.

V gene TRBV20-1 combines with J gene TRBJ1-2; D possibly corresponds to TRBD1 (6 bases). This CDR3 region has 13 residues. V lost 0 bases and J 9 bases, leaving 14 bases between the germline ends. CDR1 and CDR2 from the germline V gene are DFQATT and SNEGSKA (reference sequence). CDR3 region: CSAREGAGLRYTF. The CDR3 DNA follows: TGCAGTGCTAGAGAGGGGGCGGGTCTCCGCTACACCTTC.

This clonotype was seen ten or more times. The rearrangement uses TRBV12-3 or TRBV12-4 and TRBJ2-4; weak D call: TRBD2 (5 bases). Trimming removed 7 bases at V and 7 bases at J, with 17 bases between. The CDR3 totals 14 residues. In DNA form, the CDR3 reads TGTGCCAGCACCAATAGCGTCCTCCTGAACATTCAGTACTTC. Protein: CASTNSVLLNIQYF.

This clonotype was counted only a few times. V is TRBV5-6 and J is TRBJ2-7; TRBD1 or TRBD2 may be the D gene (5 bases each). V lost 4 bases, J lost 0 bases, and 14 bases lay in between. The CDR3 consists of 15 residues. CDR1 and CDR2 from the germline V gene are SGHDT and YYEEEE. CDR3 sequence reads: CASSVAYGTSYEQYF. The CDR3 DNA follows: TGTGCCAGCAGCGTAGCATACGGGACCTCCTACGAGCAGTACTTC.

The V call is TRBV10-2, the J call TRBJ2-3; 12 bases are shared with TRBD2. Trimming took 4 bases from V and 0 from J; bases not matched to a gene: 8. CDR1 and CDR2 (germline): WSHSY, SAAADI. The CDR3 length is 18 residues. The CDR3 sequence is CASSATSGRFPSTDTQYF. CDR3 sequence (DNA): TGCGCCAGCAGTGCTACTAGCGGGAGGTTTCCTAGCACAGATACGCAGTATTTT.

The chain is built from TRBV27 and TRBJ1-1; a possible D gene is TRBD1 (5 bases). CDR3 length: 14 amino acids. V was cut by 6 bases and J by 4 bases, with 15 bases left in between. CDR1 MNHEY and CDR2 SMNVEV come from the germline V gene (reference sequence). The CDR3 reads CASRHLGGGTEAFF. In nucleotides, the CDR3 is TGTGCCAGCAGACACCTCGGGGGTGGCACTGAAGCTTTCTTT.

CDR3 DNA: TGCGCCAGCAGCCAAGAGGAAGGGACCTACGAGCAGTACTTC. This gives the protein CASSQEEGTYEQYF. This chain joins TRBV4-1 and TRBJ2-7, with D unclear. CDR1 and CDR2 (germline): MGHRA, YSYEKL. Trimming cost V 0 bases and J 2 bases, with 8 bases left between them. This CDR3 comprises 14 residues.